Below, 20 T cell receptor beta chains from the same sample are listed, as sequenced in a study of blood T cell repertoires in COVID-19. This table comes from immunoSEQ multiplex PCR, and its TCRdb copy is limited to in-frame clones, with some not included. The repertoire includes about 120,000 clones, around 80% of them detected once, and 2% to 3% sits in the top ten. The sample taken for sequencing was peripheral blood. The receptor set was obtained from a man aged 45-65 years with acute or convalescent COVID-19.

The J gene is TRBJ1-4, the V gene TRBV19; 8 nucleotides line up with TRBD1. Germline CDR1 reads LNHDA; CDR2 reads SQIVND (reference sequence). The CDR3 length is 14 residues. V trimming: 6 bases; J trimming: 8 bases; junction bases outside the gene matches: 8. The CDR3 spells CASREDRVWEKLFF. Written as DNA, the CDR3 is TGTGCCAGTAGAGAGGACAGGGTATGGGAAAAACTGTTTTTT.

This clone was counted a few times. The rearrangement links TRBV9 to TRBJ1-2, with D hard to call. Trimming cost V 0 bases and J 7 bases, with 10 bases left between them. Germline loops: CDR1 SGDLS, CDR2 YYNGEE. The CDR3 totals 13 residues. The CDR3 is CASSVVGAGGYTF. The CDR3, as DNA: TGTGCCAGCAGCGTAGTGGGCGCCGGTGGCTACACCTTC.

The chain employs TRBV5-5 and TRBJ1-1; D perhaps matches TRBD1 (6 bases). Trimming took 1 base from V and 7 from J, leaving 14 bases between them. The CDR3 consists of 14 residues. CDR1 SGHKS and CDR2 YYEKEE come from the germline V gene (reference sequence). The CDR3: CASSLSGGVREAFF. CDR3 in DNA: TGTGCCAGCAGCTTGTCGGGGGGCGTCCGTGAAGCTTTCTTT.

The gene calls are TRBV5-4 and TRBJ1-6, with D possibly TRBD1 on 5 matching bases. V lost 5 bases, J lost 9 bases, and 15 bases lay in between. The CDR3 runs to 14 residues. CDR1 and CDR2 (germline): SGHNT, YYREEE (reference sequence). The CDR3 DNA sequence: TGTGCCAGCAGTTCACAGGTGCGCGGTTCACCCCTCCACTTT. It codes for CASSSQVRGSPLHF.

The chain is built from TRBV28 and TRBJ1-1, with 11 bases lining up with TRBD1. V shed 6 bases and J 5 bases; nucleotides not matched to a gene: 8. CDR3 length: 15 amino acids. Germline CDR1 MDHEN, CDR2 SYDVKM. CDR3 nucleotide sequence: TGTGCCAGCAGCTCGGACAGGGGGCGACTTACTGAAGCTTTCTTT. It yields the protein CASSSDRGRLTEAFF. Combining the CDR3 with reference TRBV28 and TRBJ1-1 gives the whole variable domain DVKVTQSSRYLVKRTGEKVFLECVQDMDHENMFWYRQDPGLGLRLIYFSYDVKMKEKGDIPEGYSVSREKKERFSLILESASTNQTSMYLCASSSDRGRLTEAFFGQGTRLTVV.

V usage is TRBV7-3 and J usage is TRBJ2-1; TRBD2 matches 12 bases. The length of the CDR3 is 16 residues. The ends lost 5 bases at V and 8 bases at J; junction bases unmatched: 10. Germline V CDR1 and CDR2: SGHTA, FQGTGA. CDR3 bases: TGTGCCAGCAGCCCCGGACTAGCGGGAAGGAGCTATGAGCAGTTCTTC. Encoded protein: CASSPGLAGRSYEQFF.

The chain employs TRBV25-1 and TRBJ2-6, with 7 nucleotides matching TRBD2. V shed 5 bases and J 4 bases; nucleotides not matched to a gene: 8. Germline CDR1 MGHDK, CDR2 SYGVNS. This CDR3 contains 16 residues. The CDR3 reads CASSRGEAMGANVLTF. CDR3 bases: TGTGCCAGCAGTCGGGGGGAGGCCATGGGGGCCAACGTCCTGACTTTC.

This clone was seen a handful of times. The rearrangement links TRBV14 to TRBJ1-4, with D possibly TRBD1 on 5 matching bases. Trimming removed 1 base at V and 14 bases at J, with 17 bases between. The CDR3 sequence is 14 residues long. Per the germline V gene, CDR1 is SGHDN and CDR2 is FVKESK. CDR3 amino acids: CASSQVGAGGNLFF. Here the CDR3 DNA reads TGTGCCAGCAGCCAAGTCGGGGCCGGAGGGAATCTGTTTTTT. The full variable domain, completed using reference TRBV14 and TRBJ1-4, is EAGVTQFPSHSVIEKGQTVTLRCDPISGHDNLYWYRRVMGKEIKFLLHFVKESKQDESGMPNNRFLAERTGGTYSTLKVQPAELEDSGVYFCASSQVGAGGNLFFGSGTQLSVL.

V gene TRBV4-1 combines with J gene TRBJ2-1; a weak D match, TRBD1 (5 bases). Germline assignment: CDR1 MGHRA and CDR2 YSYEKL. The CDR3 covers 15 residues. Trimming cost V 0 bases and J 10 bases, with 16 bases left between them. CDR3 nucleotides: TGCGCCAGCAGCCAAGATGGGGCCACCCCTCGGGAGCAGTTCTTC. This translates into CASSQDGATPREQFF.

In its sample, this clone was seen once. The rearrangement uses TRBV19 and TRBJ1-2; D is uncertain. The CDR3 spans 14 residues. Germline CDR1 and CDR2: LNHDA and SQIVND (reference sequence). Trimming cost V 3 bases and J 1 base, with 9 bases left between them. CDR3 in DNA: TGTGCCAGTAGTATTTCATCGGGTAACTATGGCTACACCTTC. Protein sequence: CASSISSGNYGYTF. Variable domain in full (rest from reference TRBV19 and TRBJ1-2): DGGITQSPKYLFRKEGQNVTLSCEQNLNHDAMYWYRQDPGQGLRLIYYSQIVNDFQKGDIAEGYSVSREKKESFPLTVTSAQKNPTAFYLCASSISSGNYGYTFGSGTRLTVV.

V is TRBV18 and J is TRBJ2-7; 9 positions agree with TRBD2. In germline, CDR1 is KGHSH, CDR2 LQKENI. The CDR3 consists of 14 residues. The J segment lost 5 bases and the V segment lost 1 base, leaving 3 bases of the junction unmatched. CDR3 sequence (DNA): TGTGCCAGCTCACCACGATCTAGCGGGGACGAGCAGTACTTC. Its protein is CASSPRSSGDEQYF.

The V gene is TRBV7-6, the J gene TRBJ2-5; 8 bases map to TRBD1. CDR3 length: 15 residues. The ends lost 4 bases at V and 4 bases at J; junction bases unmatched: 8. Looked up from germline, CDR1 is SGHVS and CDR2 is FNYEAQ. The CDR3 loop reads CASSSTGTGGETQYF. The CDR3 nucleotides are TGTGCCAGCAGCTCAACAGGGACAGGAGGAGAGACCCAGTACTTC.

The chain recombines TRBV5-1 with TRBJ2-1; 9 bases agree with TRBD2. This CDR3 comprises 16 residues. V was clipped by 1 base and J by 5 bases; unmatched bases: 7. Germline CDR1 SGHRS, CDR2 YFSETQ. This CDR3 is CASSLIGGGADNEQFF. DNA for the CDR3: TGCGCCAGCAGCTTGATCGGCGGGGGGGCCGACAATGAGCAGTTCTTC.

The chain combines TRBV3-1 (or the pseudogene TRBV3-2) with TRBJ2-7; 8 bases match TRBD2. From germline, CDR1 is LGHDT and CDR2 YNNKEL (reference sequence). The CDR3 is 14 amino acids. V was clipped by 4 bases and J by 7 bases; unmatched bases: 9. The CDR3 reads CASSPQSSGREQYF. CDR3 DNA sequence: TGTGCCAGCAGCCCCCAATCGAGCGGGAGAGAGCAGTACTTC.

This clone was detected only a few times. In the same sample, other DNA sequences code for this CDR3. The CDR3 is CASSIVAGSGANVLTF. The CDR3 DNA is TGTGCCAGTAGTATAGTCGCGGGCTCTGGGGCCAACGTCCTGACTTTC. The chain is built from TRBV19 and TRBJ2-6; possibly TRBD2 for D (5 bases). Germline loops: CDR1 LNHDA, CDR2 SQIVND (reference sequence). The CDR3 contains 16 residues. V was clipped by 1 base and J by 0 bases, with 7 bases between them.

V is TRBV19 and J is TRBJ1-5, with D maybe TRBD1 (5 bases). There are 13 residues in the CDR3. Germline V gene lookup returns CDR1 LNHDA and CDR2 SQIVND (reference sequence). V was shortened by 2 bases and J by 6 bases, with 8 bases between the two germline ends. The CDR3 here is CASSIIGGQPQHF. The CDR3 DNA reads as TGTGCCAGTAGTATAATCGGGGGTCAGCCCCAGCATTTT.

This clone has a single count. The chain uses TRBV19 and TRBJ1-5, with 7 bases lining up with TRBD1. Germline CDR1 reads LNHDA; CDR2 reads SQIVND (reference sequence). The CDR3 spans 15 residues. The trim removed 4 bases at V and 4 bases at J, leaving 7 bases unmatched. The CDR3 sequence: CASSKTGAPNQPQHF. The CDR3 nucleotides read TGTGCCAGTAGTAAAACAGGGGCCCCGAATCAGCCCCAGCATTTT.

This sequence joins TRBV7-8 and TRBJ2-3; 11 nucleotides match TRBD2. CDR3 length: 16 amino acids. CDR1 and CDR2 (germline): SGHVS, FQNEAQ. J was trimmed by 5 bases and V by 3 bases; bases with no gene match: 7. CDR3 sequence reads: CASSLVSGRAIDTQYF. In DNA form, the CDR3 reads TGTGCCAGCAGCTTGGTTAGCGGGAGGGCAATAGATACGCAGTATTTT.

This sequence joins TRBV19 and TRBJ2-1, with TRBD1 matching over 8 bases. CDR1 and CDR2 (germline): LNHDA, SQIVND (reference sequence). The CDR3 consists of 15 residues. V shed 5 bases and J 0 bases; nucleotides not matched to a gene: 3. CDR3 sequence (DNA): TGTGCCAGTAGTCCAGGGGGCAGCTCCTACAATGAGCAGTTCTTC. Protein: CASSPGGSSYNEQFF.

This sequence joins TRBV19 and TRBJ2-7; TRBD1 matches at 8 bases. Trimming took 6 bases from V and 4 from J; bases not matched to a gene: 11. The CDR3 loop spans 15 amino acids. Germline V gene lookup returns CDR1 LNHDA and CDR2 SQIVND (reference sequence). CDR3 region: CASRARDRIFYEQYF. In DNA, the CDR3 is TGTGCCAGTAGAGCTAGGGACAGGATCTTTTACGAGCAGTACTTC.